The next 31 T cell receptor beta chains were all read from a single sample in a study of early T cells in non-severe SARS-CoV-2 infection. One entry per CDR3 protein results from TCRdb running MiXCR on the 5' RACE reads. Of tens of thousands of distinct CDR3 sequences detected, 4% to 5.5% appear once; the ten largest clones hold about 20%. Sequencing was performed on whole blood. These receptors came from an adult who was a healthcare worker with PCR-confirmed SARS-CoV-2 infection or an uninfected control (not recorded which).

Judged by abundance, this clonotype is medium-sized (0.01 to 0.1%). V is TRBV7-2 and J is TRBJ1-4; no clear D gene. V was cut by 6 bases and J by 7 bases, with 18 bases left in between. Germline V gene lookup returns CDR1 SGHTA and CDR2 FQGNSA. The CDR3 runs to 15 residues. The CDR3 DNA is TGTGCCAGCAGACCGGGAGGGCTAACGGGTGAAAAACTGTTTTTT. It specifies CASRPGGLTGEKLFF.

This clonotype was counted many times. This rearrangement joins TRBV7-8 to TRBJ2-1; 8 bases are shared with TRBD2. The CDR3 totals 15 residues. After removal of 5 bases from V and 2 bases from J, the junction contained 5 bases not matched to a gene. CDR1 SGHVS and CDR2 FQNEAQ come from the germline V gene. The CDR3 bases are TGTGCCAGCAGCGAACTAGCGGCAGCCTACAATGAGCAGTTCTTC. Its protein product is CASSELAAAYNEQFF.

This clonotype was recorded at least ten times. The chain is built from TRBV20-1 and TRBJ2-7; 7 bases fit TRBD1. V was clipped by 3 bases and J by 0 bases; unmatched bases: 2. Germline V gene sequence: CDR1 DFQATT, CDR2 SNEGSKA (reference sequence). This CDR3 is 13 amino acids long. The CDR3 here is CSASGTVSYEQYF. The CDR3 bases are TGCAGTGCTAGCGGGACAGTCTCCTACGAGCAGTACTTC.

This clonotype was observed at least ten times. The chain links TRBV20-1 to TRBJ2-4, with D possibly matching TRBD1 (6 bases). From germline, CDR1 is DFQATT and CDR2 SNEGSKA (reference sequence). V gave up 4 bases and J gave up 0 bases, with 16 bases separating them. This CDR3 is 16 amino acids long. CDR3: CSATGPWGLAKNIQYF. The CDR3, as DNA: TGCAGTGCTACAGGGCCCTGGGGGCTAGCCAAAAACATTCAGTACTTC.

The chain combines TRBV7-9 with TRBJ2-6, with D possibly TRBD1 on 5 matching bases. Germline-derived CDR1 and CDR2 are SEHNR and FQNEAQ (reference sequence). The CDR3 runs to 17 residues. The V end was cut by 4 bases, the J end by 0 bases, with 13 bases between. The CDR3, as DNA: TGTGCCAGCAGCTCAGGACACTTAAGCTCTGGGGCCAACGTCCTGACTTTC. It encodes CASSSGHLSSGANVLTF.

The table lists this clonotype with many counts. V usage is TRBV28 and J usage is TRBJ2-2; D tentatively reads TRBD1 or TRBD2 (5 bases each). Trimming shortened V by 8 bases and J by 0 bases, and 22 bases separated the two germline ends. CDR1 is MDHEN and CDR2 is SYDVKM in the germline V gene. The CDR3 consists of 18 residues. The CDR3 here is CASPPGRITSANTGELFF. The CDR3 DNA reads as TGTGCCAGCCCCCCGGGACGGATAACCAGCGCGAACACCGGGGAGCTGTTTTTT.

This clonotype was detected ten times or more. The chain couples TRBV19 to TRBJ2-6; perhaps TRBD1 as D (6 bases). The germline gives CDR1 LNHDA, CDR2 SQIVND (reference sequence). Deletions cut 9 bases from V and 0 bases from J, with 12 bases between. The CDR3 has 15 residues. CDR3 nucleotides: TGTGCCAGCGAGACCAGGGGCTCTGGGGCCAACGTCCTGACTTTC. This codes for CASETRGSGANVLTF.

This clonotype has a count of ten or more. V is TRBV9 and J is TRBJ2-3; 7 nucleotides line up with TRBD2. V was pared by 3 bases and J by 3 bases, with 7 bases of the junction left unmatched. The CDR3 loop spans 15 amino acids. Per germline, CDR1 SGDLS and CDR2 YYNGEE. The CDR3 spells CASSASGTKTDTQYF. DNA of the CDR3: TGTGCCAGCAGCGCATCCGGGACTAAAACAGATACGCAGTATTTT.

This clonotype has a count of ten or more. This chain connects TRBV6-2 or TRBV6-3 to TRBJ2-5; D is possibly TRBD1 (6 bases). Germline CDR1 and CDR2: MNHEY and SVGEGT. The V end lost 2 bases, the J end lost 6 bases, and 10 bases lay between the germline ends. This CDR3 has 13 amino acids. For the CDR3, the DNA is TGTGCCAGCAGTTACACAGGGCTGAAGACCCAGTACTTC. This translates into CASSYTGLKTQYF.

This clonotype was recorded many times. J is TRBJ2-7 and V is TRBV4-3, with 11 bases aligning to TRBD2. Germline-derived CDR1 and CDR2 are LGHNA and YSLEER. V shed 0 bases and J 4 bases; nucleotides not matched to a gene: 5. The CDR3 length is 16 residues. CDR3 in DNA: TGCGCCAGCAGCCAAGACGGGACTAGCGGAGATTACGAGCAGTACTTC. Its translation: CASSQDGTSGDYEQYF.

In its sample, this clonotype was seen many times. Written as DNA, the CDR3 is TGTGCCAGCAGCTTGGCGCGACTAAACTACGAGCAGTACTTC. This sequence encodes CASSLARLNYEQYF. The chain couples TRBV5-6 to TRBJ2-7; tentative D call: TRBD2 (5 bases). Germline V gene lookup returns CDR1 SGHDT and CDR2 YYEEEE. The CDR3 extends over 14 amino acids. Trimming pared 0 bases from V and 3 bases from J, leaving 10 bases between.

Worth noting for this clonotype: A clone one base away is much larger, so this may be a read error. This chain links TRBV6-4 with TRBJ1-2; 7 bases agree with TRBD1. The length of the CDR3 is 13 residues. The V segment lost 6 bases and the J segment 4 bases; nucleotides outside the gene matches: 5. Germline assignment: CDR1 MRHNA and CDR2 SNTAGT. The DNA of the CDR3 is TGTGCCAGCAGCCTGACAGGGATCTATGGCTACACCTTC. The encoded protein is CASSLTGIYGYTF.

Many counts were recorded for this clonotype. The chain combines TRBV27 with TRBJ2-3; 12 nucleotides line up with TRBD2. The CDR3 loop spans 16 amino acids. The germline gives CDR1 MNHEY, CDR2 SMNVEV (reference sequence). Trimming cost V 5 bases and J 2 bases; bases outside gene matches: 5. The CDR3: CASSHGLAGYTDTQYF. The CDR3 region has the DNA TGTGCCAGCAGTCACGGACTAGCGGGATACACAGATACGCAGTATTTT.

This clonotype was observed at least ten times. The rearrangement uses TRBV9 and TRBJ2-6; 11 bases line up with TRBD2. The CDR3 is 21 residues long. V shed 0 bases, J shed 0 bases, and the junction held 11 bases outside the gene matches. From germline, CDR1 is SGDLS and CDR2 YYNGEE. CDR3 amino acids: CASSVESVASGRFSGANVLTF. The CDR3 DNA sequence: TGTGCCAGCAGCGTAGAATCCGTGGCTAGCGGGAGGTTCTCTGGGGCCAACGTCCTGACTTTC.

This sequence joins TRBV19 and TRBJ2-5; unclear D gene. Per germline, CDR1 LNHDA and CDR2 SQIVND (reference sequence). V was cut by 5 bases and J by 5 bases, with 18 bases left in between. The CDR3 is made up of 15 amino acids. In DNA, the CDR3 is TGTGCCAGTAGTCCCGGGCGCTGGGGTCGGGAGACCCAGTACTTC. This translates into CASSPGRWGRETQYF. The entire variable domain, with the rest obtained from reference TRBV19 and TRBJ2-5, is as follows: DGGITQSPKYLFRKEGQNVTLSCEQNLNHDAMYWYRQDPGQGLRLIYYSQIVNDFQKGDIAEGYSVSREKKESFPLTVTSAQKNPTAFYLCASSPGRWGRETQYFGPGTRLLVL.

The sample holds many counts of this clonotype. The chain combines TRBV4-3 with TRBJ1-5; D might be TRBD1 (5 bases). CDR3 length: 15 residues. The germline V gene encodes CDR1 LGHNA and CDR2 YSLEER. V lost 0 bases to trimming and J lost 6 bases, with 12 bases between them. In DNA form, the CDR3 reads TGCGCCAGCAGCCAAGATGCCAGGGTGAGTCAGCCCCAGCATTTT. Protein: CASSQDARVSQPQHF.

A remark on this clonotype: At one of its ends the junction is not consistent with the germline gene, which may arise from a read error. The CDR3: CASSSPGDTDTQYF. CDR3 coding DNA: TGTGCTAGCAGTTCTCCGGGAGACACAGATACGCAGTATTTT. The rearrangement joins TRBV7-7 to TRBJ2-3, with D possibly being TRBD2 (6 bases). CDR1 and CDR2 (germline): SSHAT, FNYEAQ (reference sequence). CDR3 size: 14 residues.

This clonotype was recorded at least ten times. The chain carries TRBV10-3 and TRBJ1-1, with TRBD1 matching over 7 bases. CDR1 and CDR2 (germline): ENHRY, SYGVKD. The CDR3 spans 16 residues. The J segment lost 3 bases and the V segment lost 11 bases, leaving 18 bases of the junction unmatched. The CDR3 DNA follows: TGTGCCGCCGGGGGGACAGCCTCGGGAAGATACACTGAAGCTTTCTTT. It codes for CAAGGTASGRYTEAFF.

This clonotype appeared many times. The genes are TRBV14 and TRBJ2-7; no firm D call. The CDR3 length is 13 residues. Germline loops: CDR1 SGHDN, CDR2 FVKESK. Between the trimmed V and J ends, which lost 0 bases and 7 bases, there was a span of 10 bases. CDR3 loop: CASSQEFFTEQYF. The CDR3 DNA reads TGTGCCAGCAGCCAAGAATTTTTCACTGAGCAGTACTTC.

The chain joins TRBV18 to TRBJ1-4; D is possibly TRBD1 (5 bases). Trimming cost V 4 bases and J 4 bases, with 13 bases left between them. The CDR3 totals 15 residues. Germline V gene data show CDR1 as KGHSH and CDR2 as LQKENI. The CDR3 DNA reads TGTGCCAGCTCACTTCCCAGGGACCGTAATGAAAAACTGTTTTTT. Amino acids: CASSLPRDRNEKLFF.

This clonotype was detected only a few times. The rearrangement joins TRBV28 to TRBJ2-3, with D perhaps given as TRBD1 or TRBD2 (5 bases each). Germline lookup yields CDR1 MDHEN and CDR2 SYDVKM. This CDR3 has 14 residues. V gave up 2 bases and J gave up 2 bases, with 8 bases separating them. CDR3 residues: CASSLGGNTDTQYF. DNA of the CDR3: TGTGCCAGCAGTTTAGGGGGAAACACAGATACGCAGTATTTT.

This clonotype has just a few counts. The chain recombines TRBV24-1 with TRBJ2-3, with TRBD2 as a possible D gene (6 bases). Trimming shortened V by 5 bases and J by 3 bases, and 14 bases separated the two germline ends. CDR1 and CDR2 (germline): KGHDR, SFDVKD. CDR3 length equals 15 residues. The CDR3 reads CATSAEGLGTDTQYF. The CDR3 bases are TGTGCCACCAGTGCGGAGGGATTAGGGACAGATACGCAGTATTTT.

This clonotype was seen many times. This chain links TRBV4-2 with TRBJ1-1; 7 bases match TRBD1. This CDR3 contains 14 residues. Unmatched junction bases numbered 1, after V lost 2 bases and J lost 1 base. CDR1 is LGHNA and CDR2 is YNFKEQ in the germline V gene. For the CDR3, the DNA is TGTGCCAGCAGCCAAAGGACAGGGAACACTGAAGCTTTCTTT. It codes for CASSQRTGNTEAFF.

The table lists this clonotype with many counts. J is TRBJ2-1 and V is TRBV4-3; 14 nucleotides line up with TRBD2. CDR1 is LGHNA, CDR2 YSLEER, per germline. The length of the CDR3 is 17 residues. The J segment lost 9 bases and the V segment lost 0 bases, leaving 7 bases of the junction unmatched. The CDR3 sequence: CASSQETSGRAGTEQFF. The DNA for the CDR3 is TGCGCCAGCAGCCAAGAGACTAGCGGGAGGGCCGGGACTGAGCAGTTCTTC.

In its sample, this clonotype was seen many times. The rearrangement uses TRBV29-1 and TRBJ2-3, with D maybe TRBD2 (6 bases). The CDR3 loop spans 13 amino acids. Trimming removed 3 bases at V and 2 bases at J, with 9 bases between. Germline V gene lookup returns CDR1 SQVTM and CDR2 ANQGSEA. The CDR3 region is CSVDGGATDTQYF. The CDR3 DNA sequence: TGCAGCGTTGACGGCGGGGCCACAGATACGCAGTATTTT.

This clonotype was seen ten or more times. The chain couples TRBV6-5 to TRBJ2-5; a weak D match, TRBD1 (6 bases). V lost 2 bases and J lost 1, with 11 bases in between. Germline V gene lookup returns CDR1 MNHEY and CDR2 SVGAGI. This CDR3 has 15 amino acids. CDR3 residues: CASSYGRGGQETQYF. The CDR3 DNA is TGTGCCAGCAGTTACGGCAGGGGCGGCCAAGAGACCCAGTACTTC.

This clonotype has at least ten counts. The chain has TRBV6-1 and TRBJ2-2; 8 bases line up with TRBD2. V lost 4 bases and J lost 8; bases outside the gene matches: 6. Germline V CDR1 and CDR2: MNHNS, SASEGT. CDR3 length equals 14 residues. This CDR3 is CASSVREVSGELFF. The CDR3 nucleotides read TGTGCCAGCAGTGTGCGGGAGGTGTCTGGGGAGCTGTTTTTT.

This clonotype was seen at least ten times. The CDR3 nucleotides read TGTGCCAGCAGGAGGCCGGGACAGGGTCGAAGTGGCTACACCTTC. It translates to CASRRPGQGRSGYTF. The V call is TRBV6-5, the J call TRBJ1-2; 9 positions agree with TRBD1. CDR3 length: 15 amino acids. CDR1 and CDR2 (germline): MNHEY, SVGAGI. Germline trimming cut 6 bases from V and 7 bases from J; bases unmatched to any gene: 12.

The table lists this clonotype with many counts. This chain joins TRBV24-1 and TRBJ2-1, with TRBD1 identical over 7 bases. This CDR3 has 16 amino acids. Germline trimming cut 3 bases from V and 7 bases from J; bases unmatched to any gene: 11. Germline V gene data show CDR1 as KGHDR and CDR2 as SFDVKD. The CDR3 DNA follows: TGTGCCACCAGTGATCAAACAGGGGCCTGGGGGAATGAGCAGTTCTTC. Its translation is CATSDQTGAWGNEQFF.

This clonotype was detected ten times or more. CDR3 coding DNA: TGTGCCAGCAGCAGACGATGGGACAGGGTCTCCTACAATGAGCAGTTCTTC. Protein sequence: CASSRRWDRVSYNEQFF. This chain connects TRBV7-2 to TRBJ2-1, with 9 bases identical to TRBD1. Germline CDR1 reads SGHTA; CDR2 reads FQGNSA. With 5 bases clipped from V and 0 bases from J, the junction kept 8 bases outside the gene matches. The CDR3 spans 17 residues.

Within the sample, this clonotype is medium-sized. The chain recombines TRBV2 with TRBJ1-5; no reliable D call. The CDR3 totals 13 residues. V was pared by 2 bases and J by 4 bases, with 6 bases between. Germline V lookup: CDR1 SNHLY, CDR2 FYNNEI. The CDR3 region has the DNA TGTGCCAGCAGTGAACTGACTAATCAGCCCCAGCATTTT. It encodes CASSELTNQPQHF.